These T cell receptor beta chains were read from a single sample in a study of cytomegalovirus exposure and HLA in healthy donors. Profiling relied on immunoSEQ multiplex PCR, and the TCRdb table lists in-frame clones only, not all of them. There are hundreds of thousands of clones in the sample; 85% to 90% occur only once, and more than 2% lies in the top ten. Sequencing was carried out using PBMCs. Receptors were obtained from a woman between 18 and 29 years old in good health and CMV-seronegative. CDR3s leave out the opening cysteine and the closing phenylalanine or tryptophan.

TRBJ2-7	TRBV5-6	ASSLAVGTGNEQY
TRBJ1-6	TRBV6-1	ASWTVTYNSPLH
TRBJ2-2	TRBV30	AWGTSGGAGELF
TRBJ1-1	TRBV29-1	GGTKNTEAF
TRBJ2-7	TRBV12-5	ASGSAPFGGEQY
TRBJ1-4	TRBV5-6	ASSWGDSGKLF
TRBJ1-2	TRBV2	ASSNRDTYYGYT
TRBJ1-6	TRBV7-9	ASSSARTGNSPLH
TRBJ1-1	TRBV5-1	ASSLARVNTEAF
TRBJ1-1	TRBV7-3	ASSPQGSGTEAF
TRBJ1-2	TRBV2	ASSRDSYGYT
TRBJ2-7	TRBV2	ASSPKFGTNTYEQY
TRBJ2-3	TRBV7-9	ASSPPNSPDTQY
TRBJ2-3	TRBV27	ASSLRVRGDTQY
TRBJ1-2	TRBV9	ASSPTRTGSSYGYT
TRBJ1-1	TRBV14	ASSQAAGIAEAF
TRBJ1-1	TRBV5-6	ASSTGSLTEAF
TRBJ2-3	TRBV9	ASRGGGTDTQY
TRBJ2-1	TRBV7-3	ASSSSGRRGGLNEQF
TRBJ1-6	TRBV15	ATSSQEPGDSPLH
TRBJ1-4	TRBV2	ASSEALGGLGYEKLF
TRBJ1-1	TRBV11-3	ASSRRDTHMNTEAF
TRBJ1-2	TRBV7-9	ASSSLDRGQYYGYT
TRBJ1-2	TRBV18	ASSPPPGQTYGYT
TRBJ2-3	TRBV21-1	ASSKVTSGGTDTQY
TRBJ2-5	TRBV27	ASRMGLAGDKTQY
TRBJ1-5	TRBV6-1	ASTDLGNQPQH
TRBJ1-1	TRBV9	ASSTGTGYTEAF
TRBJ1-5	TRBV6-6	ASRMTGENQPQH
TRBJ2-5	TRBV7-7	ASSIGGSGGKETQY
TRBJ2-7	TRBV30	AWSVQGFSEQY
TRBJ2-5	TRBV6-1	ASSVGREDGEY
TRBJ2-1	TRBV11-2	ASSLNWPQYNEQF
TRBJ1-2	TRBV30	AWRGPGTGGTYYGYT
TRBJ2-3	TRBV5-5	ASSLGVGGANTDTQY
TRBJ1-1	TRBV9	ASGPGQAFEAF
TRBJ2-7	TRBV28	ASSLGALTTSPFEQY
TRBJ1-3	TRBV5-6	ASSPTSSSGNTIY
TRBJ2-2	TRBV18	ASSPGHLTGELF
TRBJ1-6	TRBV15	ATSKGQGSSPLH
NA	TRBV6-1	ASSPEVGAYEQY
TRBJ2-5	TRBV2	ASNQLQGGRETQY
TRBJ2-5	TRBV30	ALNPEAQETQY
TRBJ1-5	TRBV4-1	ASSQDGQGSQPQH
TRBJ1-2	TRBV30	ACTENYGYT
TRBJ2-7	TRBV6-1	ASKTPGQVPYEQY
TRBJ2-2	TRBV7-6	ASSLVTGVAGGELF
TRBJ2-1	TRBV7-3	ASSLGGLAGEQF
TRBJ1-6	TRBV5-6	ASSLTGPLH
TRBJ2-5	TRBV15	ATSRERASQETQY